This T cell receptor beta chain came from a study of T-cell memory formation after mild COVID-19. Via MiXCR, TCRdb re-called the 5' RACE reads, giving one row per CDR3 protein. Of some 440,000 distinct CDR3 sequences in the sample, approximately 25% were seen once. V trimming: 2 bases; J trimming: 0 bases; junction bases outside the gene matches: 1. This CDR3 spans 15 amino acids. CDR1 is SNHLY and CDR2 is FYNNEI in the germline V gene. Sequencing used PBMCs or a T cell subset sorted from them (not recorded which). This TCR was sampled from an adult woman who had mild COVID-19 (a few samples of this study predate the infection). Cell type and time point are not known. J is TRBJ2-1 and V is TRBV2; TRBD1 matches 7 bases. The CDR3 protein is CASSESGGSYNEQFF. As DNA, the CDR3 is TGTGCCAGCAGTGAATCAGGGGGCTCCTACAATGAGCAGTTCTTC. Looking up the rest from reference TRBV2 and TRBJ2-1 gives the full variable domain: EPEVTQTPSHQVTQMGQEVILRCVPISNHLYFYWYRQILGQKVEFLVSFYNNEISEKSEIFDDQFSVERPDGSNFTLKIRSTKLEDSAMYFCASSESGGSYNEQFFGPGTRLTVL.